These T cell receptor beta chains were read from a single sample in a study of persistence of HIV-infected CD4 T cells. Their recognized antigens are unknown. Produced via immunoSEQ multiplex PCR; TCRdb's table is partial and in-frame only. The table includes about 37,000 clones, about 91% detected once. This sample comprised CD4+ T cells sorted from PBMCs after approximately 18-hour stimulation, obtained from a patient who received antiretroviral therapy. These receptors were obtained from an adult man with HIV who was CMV-seropositive. Each CDR3 is given with its conserved first and last residue. A D gene is named only where the DNA matches it firmly. Where a row states a size, it is once, few, many or the class of an expanded clone; other rows omit it.

18 . TRBJ1-4 . TRBV18 TGTGCCAGCTCACCACTGGTTACGACATTTGGGGCTAATGAAAAACTGTTTTTT CASSPLVTTFGANEKLFF
15 TRBD2 TRBJ2-1 . TRBV6-5 TGTGCCAGCAGTCGGACTAGCGGGAGTTTAAATGAGCAGTTCTTC CASSRTSGSLNEQFF
17 . TRBJ2-3 . TRBV10-3 TGTGCCATCAGTGAGAGGGGGGACCATTTCGGCACAGATACGCAGTATTTT CAISERGDHFGTDTQYF
11 . TRBJ2-5 . TRBV5-5 TGTGCCAGCATCCTAAAGGAGACCCAGTACTTC CASILKETQYF
17 . TRBJ2-6 once TRBV7-2 TGTGCCAGCAGCTTAGCAACATACAGCTCTGGGGCCAACGTCCTGACTTTC CASSLATYSSGANVLTF
15 . TRBJ1-2 . TRBV5-4 TGTGCCAGCAGTCTCGGGGGGGTTGGCCGGAATGGCTACACCTTC CASSLGGVGRNGYTF
15 . TRBJ1-5 . TRBV15 TGTGCCACCAGCAGACCTAGAGACACTTTTGTCGCCCAGCATTTT CATSRPRDTFVAQHF
17 TRBD2 TRBJ2-7 . TRBV20-1 TGCAGTGCTAGTATCGGGACTAGCGGGAGCAGCTCCTACGAGCAGTACTTC CSASIGTSGSSSYEQYF
13 . TRBJ1-1 . TRBV19 TGTGCCAGTAGTAGAAAGGGGCCGGGTGAAGCTTTCTTT CASSRKGPGEAFF
15 TRBD1 TRBJ1-1 once TRBV6-5 TGTGCCAGCAGTTACTCGGTCGGGACAGGCGGTGAAGCTTTCTTT CASSYSVGTGGEAFF
13 . TRBJ1-1 . TRBV5-4 TGTGCCAGCAGCCCAAGTGAGAACACTGAAGCTTTCTTT CASSPSENTEAFF
12 . TRBJ1-5 . TRBV6-5 TGTGCCAGCAGCGTAGGGAGACAGCCCCAGCATTTT CASSVGRQPQHF
15 TRBD1 TRBJ1-2 . TRBV5-1 TGCGCCAGCAGCTTGAAGGGACAGGGGGTCCATGGCTACACCTTC CASSLKGQGVHGYTF
12 . TRBJ1-1 . TRBV15 TGTGCCACCAGCCGGGTGGGAGTCGGAGCTTTCTTT CATSRVGVGAFF
16 TRBD2 TRBJ2-3 . TRBV25-1 TGTGCCAGCAGTGACCCAAGCGGGAGCGGCACAGATACGCAGTATTTT CASSDPSGSGTDTQYF
17 . TRBJ2-2 once TRBV7-7 TGTGCTAGCAGCCGGGGTCCAACTAGCTTGAACACCGGGGAGCTGTTTTTT CASSRGPTSLNTGELFF
18 . TRBJ1-2 . TRBV27 TGTGCCAGCAGAAAACTGGGGGCCGGGACGAGGGGAATCTATGGCTACACCTTC CASRKLGAGTRGIYGYTF
18 TRBD1 TRBJ2-1 . TRBV24-1 TGTGCCACCAGTGATGGGACAGGGGCGAAGGCGAGGGCTGGTGAGCAGTTCTTC CATSDGTGAKARAGEQFF
16 TRBD1 TRBJ1-2 . TRBV19 TGTGCCAGTAGTACCCCGCGACAGGGGGACTCCAATGGCTACACCTTC CASSTPRQGDSNGYTF
16 TRBD1 TRBJ1-2 . TRBV7-2 TGTGCCAGCAGCTTACGACAGGGGGCGTATTTACATGGCTACACCTTC CASSLRQGAYLHGYTF
14 . TRBJ1-5 . TRBV18 TGTGCCAGCGCCCTCACCACTCAGGCAGGGCCCCAGCATTTT CASALTTQAGPQHF
14 . TRBJ1-3 . TRBV5-6 TGTGCCAGCAGCTTGGAAGGACCGGGAAACACCATATATTTT CASSLEGPGNTIYF
14 . TRBJ1-5 . TRBV19 TGTGCCAGTAGTCCCACGGTGCCCAATCAGCCCCAGCATTTT CASSPTVPNQPQHF
14 . TRBJ1-6 few TRBV7-9 TGTGCCAGCAGCTCGGACAGAACTAATTCACCCCTCCACTTT CASSSDRTNSPLHF
14 . TRBJ1-1 . TRBV7-9 TGTGCCAGCAGCTTAGAACAGGAGAACACTGAAGCTTTCTTT CASSLEQENTEAFF
16 . TRBJ2-1 . TRBV11-3 TGTGCCAGCAGCACGGGAGGACAGAGCTCCTACAATGAGCAGTTCTTC CASSTGGQSSYNEQFF
15 . TRBJ1-2 few TRBV19 TGTGCCAGTAGTGTCTCAACAACAGGTCACTATGGCTACACCTTC CASSVSTTGHYGYTF
16 . TRBJ1-6 . TRBV24-1 TGTGCCACCAGTGATTTTCGGCGTCGGGGGTATTCACCCCTCCACTTT CATSDFRRRGYSPLHF
12 . TRBJ2-3 . TRBV10-1 TGCGCCAGCAGTGATTGGGCAGATACGCAGTATTTT CASSDWADTQYF
15 . TRBJ2-3 . TRBV4-2 TGTGCCAGCAGCCTCCCCCCGGAGGGGGGGGATACGCAGTATTTT CASSLPPEGGDTQYF
15 . TRBJ1-5 . TRBV6-1 TGTGCCAGCAGTGAAGGCGCCAGGATCAATCAGCCCCAGCATTTT CASSEGARINQPQHF
13 . TRBJ2-2 . TRBV4-1 TGCGCCAGCAGCCAAGATTTCCGGGGAGAGCTGTTTTTT CASSQDFRGELFF
16 . TRBJ1-1 once TRBV5-5 TGTGCCAGCAGCTTGGCGGCCCAGGGTACGAACACTGAAGCTTTCTTT CASSLAAQGTNTEAFF
14 . TRBJ1-6 . TRBV30 TGTGCCTGGAGCGACGGCTCCTATAATTCACCCCTCCACTTT CAWSDGSYNSPLHF
15 TRBD2 TRBJ2-7 . TRBV6-5 TGTGCCAGCAGTTACTCGATAGCGGGCCGGTACGAGCAGTACTTC CASSYSIAGRYEQYF
15 TRBD2 TRBJ2-7 few TRBV15 TGTGCCACCAGCAGAGATGAACTAGCGGGAGCCGAGCAGTACTTC CATSRDELAGAEQYF
15 . TRBJ2-3 . TRBV10-3 TGTGCCATCAGTATCGGGCTCCCACCACGAGATACGCAGTATTTT CAISIGLPPRDTQYF
15 . TRBJ1-2 . TRBV6-5 TGTGCCAGCAGTTACTCGAGTGGGGGAAACTATGGCTACACCTTC CASSYSSGGNYGYTF